This T cell receptor beta chain stems from a study of T cell changes during pregnancy in multiple sclerosis. Germline CDR1 reads MGHDK; CDR2 reads SYGVNS. CDR3 length: 15 residues. Trimming at V came to 8 bases and at J to 6 bases, leaving 16 bases not matched to a gene. The protocol was immunoSEQ multiplex PCR, while the TCRdb copy is restricted to in-frame clones and leaves out a portion. The data contain approximately 110,000 clones, roughly nine tenths of them singletons. V is TRBV25-1 and J is TRBJ2-7; TRBD2 matches at 7 bases. The sequence derives from a female donor with multiple sclerosis, enrolled in a pregnancy study. Sequences were derived from peripheral blood, sampled after pregnancy. The CDR3 spells CASCGGSVACFEQYF. In DNA, the CDR3 is TGTGCCAGCTGCGGGGGTTCTGTTGCCTGTTTCGAGCAGTACTTC.